This TCR beta chain was found in a study of cytomegalovirus exposure and HLA in healthy donors. Study background: Later, an analysis reported that the approximately 120 validation repertoires had used the same platform as the approximately 680 first-cohort repertoires.

Regarding this clone: Its cognate antigen is unknown.

Study-level results: According to reports, the classifier identified cytomegalovirus status with high specificity and sensitivity. According to a later analysis, TCR clusters from the first cohort tended to co-occur in the 120 or so validation repertoires.

TCRdb's copy holds only in-frame clones and misses some; the assay was immunoSEQ multiplex PCR. The sample has about 130,000 clones, roughly 89% seen once. The sequenced sample consisted of PBMCs. This sequence was found in a woman younger than 35 in good health and CMV-seropositive.

CDR3 residues: CASSLGGTQGQPQHF. The CDR3, as DNA: TGCGCCAGCAGCTTGGGGGGGACTCAGGGTCAGCCCCAGCATTTT. V gene TRBV5-1 combines with J gene TRBJ1-5; TRBD1 might be the D (5 bases). CDR1 is SGHRS, CDR2 YFSETQ, per germline. Trimming cost V 0 bases and J 6 bases, with 13 bases left between them. The CDR3 has 15 amino acids. Full variable domain (missing parts from reference TRBV5-1 and TRBJ1-5): KAGVTQTPRYLIKTRGQQVTLSCSPISGHRSVSWYQQTPGQGLQFLFEYFSETQRNKGNFPGRFSGRQFSNSRSEMNVSTLELGDSALYLCASSLGGTQGQPQHFGDGTRLSIL.